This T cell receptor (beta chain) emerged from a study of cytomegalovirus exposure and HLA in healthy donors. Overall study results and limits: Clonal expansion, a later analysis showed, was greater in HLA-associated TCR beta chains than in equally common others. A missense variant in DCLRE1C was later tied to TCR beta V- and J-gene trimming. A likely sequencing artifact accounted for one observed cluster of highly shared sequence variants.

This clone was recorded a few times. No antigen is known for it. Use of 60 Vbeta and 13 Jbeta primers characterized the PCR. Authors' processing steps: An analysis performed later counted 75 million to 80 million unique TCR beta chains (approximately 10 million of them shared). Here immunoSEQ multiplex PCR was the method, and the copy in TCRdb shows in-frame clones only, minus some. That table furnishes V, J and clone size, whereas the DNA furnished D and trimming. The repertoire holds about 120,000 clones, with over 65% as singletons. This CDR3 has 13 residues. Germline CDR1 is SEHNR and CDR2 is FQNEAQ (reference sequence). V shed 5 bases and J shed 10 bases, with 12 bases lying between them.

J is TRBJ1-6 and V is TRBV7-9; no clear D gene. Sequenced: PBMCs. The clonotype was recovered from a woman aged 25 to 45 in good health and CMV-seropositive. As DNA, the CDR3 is TGTGCCAGCAGCCCGCTGGACTGGTCACCCCTCCACTTT. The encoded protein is CASSPLDWSPLHF. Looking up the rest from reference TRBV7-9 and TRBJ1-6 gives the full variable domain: DTGVSQNPRHKITKRGQNVTFRCDPISEHNRLYWYRQTLGQGPEFLTYFQNEAQLEKSRLLSDRFSAERPKGSFSTLEIQRTEQGDSAMYLCASSPLDWSPLHFGNGTRLTVT.